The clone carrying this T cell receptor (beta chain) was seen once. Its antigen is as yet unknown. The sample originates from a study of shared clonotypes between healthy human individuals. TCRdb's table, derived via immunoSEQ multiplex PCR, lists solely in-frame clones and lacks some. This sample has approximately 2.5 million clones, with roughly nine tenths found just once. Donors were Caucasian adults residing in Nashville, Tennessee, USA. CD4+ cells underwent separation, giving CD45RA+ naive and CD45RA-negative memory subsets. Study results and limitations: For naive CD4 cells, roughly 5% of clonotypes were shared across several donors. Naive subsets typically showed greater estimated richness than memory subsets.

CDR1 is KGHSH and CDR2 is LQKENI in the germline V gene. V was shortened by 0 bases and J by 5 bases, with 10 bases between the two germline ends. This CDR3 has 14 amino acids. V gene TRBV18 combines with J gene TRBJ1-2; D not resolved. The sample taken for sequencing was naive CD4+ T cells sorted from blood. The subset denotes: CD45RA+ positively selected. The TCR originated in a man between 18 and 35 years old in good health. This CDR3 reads CASSPPGMPYGYTF. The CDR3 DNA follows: TGTGCCAGCTCACCACCGGGTATGCCATATGGCTACACCTTC.